The rows below give T cell receptor beta chains drawn from one sample of a study of cytomegalovirus exposure and HLA in healthy donors. Clones were read by immunoSEQ multiplex PCR, and TCRdb kept only the in-frame ones, dropping some. The data hold approximately 90,000 clones, with roughly 80% observed a single time. The sample consisted of PBMCs. These receptors were obtained from a man between 35 and 55 years old in good health and CMV-seronegative. The CDR3 runs from the conserved cysteine through the conserved F or W. The order of the fields is J gene, clone size, D gene, V gene, CDR3 DNA, CDR3 protein. The D gene is left open where the match is weak. Rows may omit the clone size; those that give it use once, few, many or a size class.

j_gene: TRBJ1-3
abundance: few
d_gene: .
v_gene: TRBV5-4
CDR3nt: TGTGCCAGCAGCTTGGATGGGGGGTTGGGTGGAAACACCATATATTTT
CDR3aa: CASSLDGGLGGNTIYF

j_gene: TRBJ2-2
abundance: .
d_gene: .
v_gene: TRBV6-5
CDR3nt: TGTGCCAGCAGTTACTCGCCTAGCCCCGGGGAGCTGTTTTTT
CDR3aa: CASSYSPSPGELFF

j_gene: TRBJ2-7
abundance: once
d_gene: TRBD2
v_gene: TRBV18
CDR3nt: TGTGCCAGCTCACCGCGGGGGACCCAACGTGCTAGGTTCGAGCAGTACTTC
CDR3aa: CASSPRGTQRARFEQYF

j_gene: TRBJ1-1
abundance: .
d_gene: .
v_gene: TRBV7-6
CDR3nt: TGTGCCAGCAGCTTAATGTCGGGAGTGAACACTGAAGCTTTCTTT
CDR3aa: CASSLMSGVNTEAFF

j_gene: TRBJ2-1
abundance: .
d_gene: TRBD2
v_gene: TRBV9
CDR3nt: TGTGCCAGCAGCCCAATCGGACTAGCGGGCTTGATCTTC
CDR3aa: CASSPIGLAGLIF

j_gene: TRBJ2-7
abundance: .
d_gene: TRBD2
v_gene: TRBV27
CDR3nt: TGTGCCAGCAGTCAAACACCCCACAGGAATAGCGGGAATCCCGACGAGCAGTACTTC
CDR3aa: CASSQTPHRNSGNPDEQYF

j_gene: TRBJ1-6
abundance: once
d_gene: .
v_gene: TRBV28
CDR3nt: TGTGCCAGCAGTTTTCGGAGGGTTGGGCCCCTCCACTTT
CDR3aa: CASSFRRVGPLHF

j_gene: TRBJ1-4
abundance: once
d_gene: .
v_gene: TRBV27
CDR3nt: TGTGCCAGCAGTTTAAATTTATCGCCCCTAAGGGGAAAACTGTTTTTT
CDR3aa: CASSLNLSPLRGKLFF

j_gene: TRBJ2-3
abundance: .
d_gene: TRBD2
v_gene: TRBV30
CDR3nt: TGTGCCTGGAGTGTCAGGCTAGCGGGAGCAGGAGATACGCAGTATTTT
CDR3aa: CAWSVRLAGAGDTQYF

j_gene: TRBJ2-7
abundance: .
d_gene: .
v_gene: TRBV7-3
CDR3nt: TGTGCCAGCAGCTTACTGGCAGATTACGAGCAGTACTTC
CDR3aa: CASSLLADYEQYF

j_gene: TRBJ1-5
abundance: .
d_gene: TRBD1
v_gene: TRBV28
CDR3nt: TGTGCCAGCAGTCGGACAGGGGATCAGCCCCAGCATTTT
CDR3aa: CASSRTGDQPQHF

j_gene: TRBJ1-6
abundance: .
d_gene: .
v_gene: TRBV15
CDR3nt: TGTGCCACCAGCAGCTTCGGTAGGGGTTATAATTCACCCCTCCACTTT
CDR3aa: CATSSFGRGYNSPLHF